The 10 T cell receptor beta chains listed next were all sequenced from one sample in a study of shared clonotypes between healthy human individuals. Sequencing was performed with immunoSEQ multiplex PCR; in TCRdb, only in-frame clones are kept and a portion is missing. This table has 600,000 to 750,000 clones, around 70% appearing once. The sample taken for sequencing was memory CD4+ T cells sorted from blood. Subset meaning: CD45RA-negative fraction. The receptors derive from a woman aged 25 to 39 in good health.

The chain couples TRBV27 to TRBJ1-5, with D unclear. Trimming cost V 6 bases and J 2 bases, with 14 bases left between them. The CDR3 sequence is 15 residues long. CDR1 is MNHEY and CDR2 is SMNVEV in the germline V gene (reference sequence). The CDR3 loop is CASRARATGNQPQHF. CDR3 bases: TGTGCCAGCAGGGCACGGGCGACGGGCAATCAGCCCCAGCATTTT.

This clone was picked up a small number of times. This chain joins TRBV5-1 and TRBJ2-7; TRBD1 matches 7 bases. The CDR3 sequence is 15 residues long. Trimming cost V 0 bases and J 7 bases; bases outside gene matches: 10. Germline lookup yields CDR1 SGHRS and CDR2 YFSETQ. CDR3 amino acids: CASSLATGPQGEQYF. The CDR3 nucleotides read TGCGCCAGCAGCTTGGCGACAGGGCCTCAGGGGGAGCAGTACTTC.

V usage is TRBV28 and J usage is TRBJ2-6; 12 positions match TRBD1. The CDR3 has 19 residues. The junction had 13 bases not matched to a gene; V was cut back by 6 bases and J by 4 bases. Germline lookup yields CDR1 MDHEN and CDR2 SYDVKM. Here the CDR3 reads CASRIPPGQGAGGANVLTF. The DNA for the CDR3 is TGTGCCAGCAGGATCCCTCCGGGACAGGGGGCGGGAGGGGCCAACGTCCTGACTTTC.

CDR3 sequence reads: CASSTTGDTGELFF. The CDR3 bases are TGTGCCAGCAGCACGACAGGGGACACCGGGGAGCTGTTTTTT. The V gene is TRBV5-4, the J gene TRBJ2-2; 8 bases align to TRBD1. The CDR3 runs to 14 residues. Per the germline V gene, CDR1 is SGHNT and CDR2 is YYREEE (reference sequence). V was pared by 4 bases and J by 3 bases, with 2 bases of the junction left unmatched.

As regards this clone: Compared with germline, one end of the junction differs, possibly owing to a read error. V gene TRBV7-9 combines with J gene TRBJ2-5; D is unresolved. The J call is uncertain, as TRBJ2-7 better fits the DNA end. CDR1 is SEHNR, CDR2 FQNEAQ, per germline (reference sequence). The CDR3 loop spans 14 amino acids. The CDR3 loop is CASSQAKPPYEQYF. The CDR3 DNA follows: TGCGCCAGCAGCCAAGCCAAACCGCCCTACGAGCAGTACTTC.

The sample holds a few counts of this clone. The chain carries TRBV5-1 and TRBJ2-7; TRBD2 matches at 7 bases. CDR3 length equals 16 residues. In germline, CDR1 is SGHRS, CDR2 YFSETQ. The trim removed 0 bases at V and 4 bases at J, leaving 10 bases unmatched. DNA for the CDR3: TGCGCCAGCAGCTTGGGGGCTAGCGGAATCCTTTACGAGCAGTACTTC. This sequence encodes CASSLGASGILYEQYF.

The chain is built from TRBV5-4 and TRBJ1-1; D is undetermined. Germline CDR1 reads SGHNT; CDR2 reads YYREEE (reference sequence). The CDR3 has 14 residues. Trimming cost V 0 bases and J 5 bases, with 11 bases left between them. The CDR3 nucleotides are TGTGCCAGCAGCTTGGGGTGGGTTGGGACTGAAGCTTTCTTT. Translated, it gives CASSLGWVGTEAFF.

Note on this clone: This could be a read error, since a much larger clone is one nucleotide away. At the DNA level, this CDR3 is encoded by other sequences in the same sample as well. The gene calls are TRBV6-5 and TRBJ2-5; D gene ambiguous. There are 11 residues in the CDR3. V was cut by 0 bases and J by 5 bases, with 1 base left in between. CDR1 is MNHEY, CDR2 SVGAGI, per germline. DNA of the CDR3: TGTGCCAGCAGTTACTCTGAGACCCAGTACTTC. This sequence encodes CASSYSETQYF.

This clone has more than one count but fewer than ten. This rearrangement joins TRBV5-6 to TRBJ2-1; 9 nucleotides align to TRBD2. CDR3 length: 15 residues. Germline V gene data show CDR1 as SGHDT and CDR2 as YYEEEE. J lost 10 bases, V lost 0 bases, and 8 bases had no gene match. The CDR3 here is CASSLGGSGSREQFF. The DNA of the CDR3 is TGTGCCAGCAGCTTGGGCGGTAGCGGGAGTAGGGAGCAGTTCTTC. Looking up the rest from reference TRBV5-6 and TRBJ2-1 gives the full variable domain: DAGVTQSPTHLIKTRGQQVTLRCSPKSGHDTVSWYQQALGQGPQFIFQYYEEEERQRGNFPDRFSGHQFPNYSSELNVNALLLGDSALYLCASSLGGSGSREQFFGPGTRLTVL.

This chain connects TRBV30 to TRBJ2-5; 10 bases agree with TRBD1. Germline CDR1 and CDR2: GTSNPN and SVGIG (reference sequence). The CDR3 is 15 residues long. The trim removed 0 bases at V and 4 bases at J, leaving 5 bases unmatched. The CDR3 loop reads CAWSVGQGVLETQYF. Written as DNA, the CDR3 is TGTGCCTGGAGTGTCGGACAGGGGGTCTTAGAGACCCAGTACTTC.